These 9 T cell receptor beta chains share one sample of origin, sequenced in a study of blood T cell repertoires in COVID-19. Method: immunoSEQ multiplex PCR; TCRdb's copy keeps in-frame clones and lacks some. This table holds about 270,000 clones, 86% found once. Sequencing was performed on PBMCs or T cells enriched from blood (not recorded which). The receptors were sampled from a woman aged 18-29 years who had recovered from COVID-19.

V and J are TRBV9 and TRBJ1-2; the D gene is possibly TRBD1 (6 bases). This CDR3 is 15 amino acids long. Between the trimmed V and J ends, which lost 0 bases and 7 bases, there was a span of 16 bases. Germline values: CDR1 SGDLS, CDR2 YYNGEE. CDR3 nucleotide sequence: TGTGCCAGCAGCGTAGCTACGGGAGGGACAATTGGCTACACCTTC. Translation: CASSVATGGTIGYTF.

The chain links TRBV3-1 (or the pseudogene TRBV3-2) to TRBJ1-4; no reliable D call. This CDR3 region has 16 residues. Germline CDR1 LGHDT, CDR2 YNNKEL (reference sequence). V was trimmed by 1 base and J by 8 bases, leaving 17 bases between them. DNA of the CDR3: TGTGCCAGCAGCCAAGGTTCGGGAGGGCACGGCGAAAAACTGTTTTTT. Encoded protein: CASSQGSGGHGEKLFF.

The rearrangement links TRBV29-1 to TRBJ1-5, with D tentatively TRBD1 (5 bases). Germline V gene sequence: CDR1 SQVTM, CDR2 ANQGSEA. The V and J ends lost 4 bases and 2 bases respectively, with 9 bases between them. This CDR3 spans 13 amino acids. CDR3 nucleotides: TGCAGCGTTGGTTGGGGGGGCAATCAGCCCCAGCATTTT. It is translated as CSVGWGGNQPQHF.

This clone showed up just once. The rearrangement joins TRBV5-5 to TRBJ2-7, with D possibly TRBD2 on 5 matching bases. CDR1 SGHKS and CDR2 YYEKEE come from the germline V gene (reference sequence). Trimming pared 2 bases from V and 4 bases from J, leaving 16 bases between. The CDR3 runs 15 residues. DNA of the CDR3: TGTGCCAGCAGCTTTAGAGGGCCAGGTGTGTACGAGCAGTACTTC. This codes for CASSFRGPGVYEQYF. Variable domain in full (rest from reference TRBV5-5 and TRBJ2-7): DAGVTQSPTHLIKTRGQQVTLRCSPISGHKSVSWYQQVLGQGPQFIFQYYEKEERGRGNFPDRFSARQFPNYSSELNVNALLLGDSALYLCASSFRGPGVYEQYFGPGTRLTVT.

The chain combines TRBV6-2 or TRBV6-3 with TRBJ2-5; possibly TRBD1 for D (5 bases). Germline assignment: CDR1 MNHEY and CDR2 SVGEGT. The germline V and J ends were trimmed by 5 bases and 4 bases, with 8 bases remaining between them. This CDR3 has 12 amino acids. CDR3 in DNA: TGTGCCAGCAGTCGGACACGAGAGACCCAGTACTTC. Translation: CASSRTRETQYF.

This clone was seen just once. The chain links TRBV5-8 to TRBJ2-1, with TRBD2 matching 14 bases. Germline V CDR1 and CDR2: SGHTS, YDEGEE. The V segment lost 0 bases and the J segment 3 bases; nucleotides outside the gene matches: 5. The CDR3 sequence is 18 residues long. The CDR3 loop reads CASSLAYGLAGGYNEQFF. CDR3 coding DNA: TGTGCCAGCAGCTTGGCTTATGGACTAGCGGGGGGCTACAATGAGCAGTTCTTC.

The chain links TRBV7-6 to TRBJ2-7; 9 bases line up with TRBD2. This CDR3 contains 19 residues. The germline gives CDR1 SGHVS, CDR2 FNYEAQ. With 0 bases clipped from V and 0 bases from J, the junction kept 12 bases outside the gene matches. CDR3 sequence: CASSLALMLAGPHSYEQYF. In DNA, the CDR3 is TGTGCCAGCAGCTTAGCGCTCATGCTAGCGGGACCCCACTCCTACGAGCAGTACTTC.

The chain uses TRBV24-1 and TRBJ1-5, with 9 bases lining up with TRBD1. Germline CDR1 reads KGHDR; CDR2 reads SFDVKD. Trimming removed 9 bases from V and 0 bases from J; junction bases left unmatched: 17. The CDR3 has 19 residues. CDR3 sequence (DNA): TGTGCCACCTTTTTCACAGGGGGCGCCGGGATTTATAGCAATCAGCCCCAGCATTTT. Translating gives CATFFTGGAGIYSNQPQHF.

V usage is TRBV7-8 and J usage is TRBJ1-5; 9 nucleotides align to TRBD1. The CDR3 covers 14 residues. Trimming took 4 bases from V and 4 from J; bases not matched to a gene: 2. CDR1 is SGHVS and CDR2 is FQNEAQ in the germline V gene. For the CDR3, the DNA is TGTGCCAGCAGCTCGACAGGGGGTAATCAGCCCCAGCATTTT. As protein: CASSSTGGNQPQHF. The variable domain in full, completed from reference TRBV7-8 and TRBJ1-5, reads GAGVSQSPRYKVAKRGQDVALRCDPISGHVSLFWYQQALGQGPEFLTYFQNEAQLDKSGLPSDRFFAERPEGSVSTLKIQRTQQEDSAVYLCASSSTGGNQPQHFGDGTRLSIL.